A single sample is the source of the 17 T cell receptor beta chains below, sequenced in a study of cytomegalovirus exposure and HLA in healthy donors. Use of 60 Vbeta and 13 Jbeta primers characterized the PCR. Libraries were prepared by immunoSEQ multiplex PCR; TCRdb keeps only in-frame clonotypes and omits some of them. This sample has around 67,000 clones, with about 84% found just once. Material for sequencing was PBMCs. All receptors derive from a man between 18 and 35 years old in good health and CMV-seropositive.

V is TRBV7-2 and J is TRBJ1-2; D may be TRBD1 (6 bases). CDR1 is SGHTA, CDR2 FQGNSA, per germline. V dropped 5 bases and J dropped 8 bases, with 15 bases sitting between them. The CDR3 is 13 amino acids. The CDR3 spells CASSLAGARGYTF. CDR3 nucleotides: TGTGCCAGCAGCCTTGCGGGGGCGCGGGGCTACACCTTC. Combining the CDR3 with reference TRBV7-2 and TRBJ1-2 gives the whole variable domain GAGVSQSPSNKVTEKGKDVELRCDPISGHTALYWYRQSLGQGLEFLIYFQGNSAPDKSGLPSDRFSAERTGGSVSTLTIQRTQQEDSAVYLCASSLAGARGYTFGSGTRLTVV.

The chain couples TRBV18 to TRBJ1-1; 9 nucleotides agree with TRBD1. V was pared by 4 bases and J by 4 bases, with 22 bases of the junction left unmatched. Per the germline V gene, CDR1 is KGHSH and CDR2 is LQKENI. This CDR3 spans 20 amino acids. The chain's CDR3 is CASSRRPGTGSDWGVTEAFF. The DNA for the CDR3 is TGTGCCAGCTCACGACGTCCCGGGACAGGGTCGGATTGGGGGGTCACTGAAGCTTTCTTT.

The V gene is TRBV30, the J gene TRBJ2-5; maybe TRBD1 (5 bases). Germline CDR1 reads GTSNPN; CDR2 reads SVGIG (reference sequence). The V and J ends lost 0 bases and 5 bases respectively, with 10 bases between them. This CDR3 region has 13 residues. For the CDR3, the DNA is TGTGCCTGGAGTGTGGCAGGGCAGGAGACCCAGTACTTC. Residues: CAWSVAGQETQYF.

This chain joins TRBV30 and TRBJ2-7, with D tentatively TRBD1 (5 bases). The germline CDR1 and CDR2 sequences are GTSNPN and SVGIG (reference sequence). V lost 1 base and J lost 10, with 11 bases in between. There are 11 residues in the CDR3. The CDR3 protein is CAWSDYWTQYF. The CDR3 DNA reads as TGTGCCTGGAGTGACTACTGGACACAGTACTTC.

This chain joins TRBV9 and TRBJ1-2; D is perhaps TRBD1 (5 bases). V lost 4 bases and J 7 bases, leaving 14 bases between the germline ends. The CDR3 is made up of 13 amino acids. Germline V CDR1 and CDR2: SGDLS, YYNGEE. The CDR3 sequence is CASSTPPGGGYTF. The DNA for the CDR3 is TGTGCCAGCAGCACTCCCCCCGGGGGTGGCTACACCTTC.

This chain joins TRBV29-1 and TRBJ2-7, with D maybe TRBD1 (6 bases). Germline loops: CDR1 SQVTM, CDR2 ANQGSEA. CDR3 size: 12 residues. The V end lost 7 bases, the J end lost 4 bases, and 14 bases lay between the germline ends. CDR3 in DNA: TGCAGCGCGGGTGAAACAGGGTACGAGCAGTACTTC. The encoded protein is CSAGETGYEQYF.

This clone occurred a few times. This chain connects TRBV27 to TRBJ2-5, with D possibly matching TRBD2 (5 bases). The CDR3 extends over 14 amino acids. V shed 5 bases and J shed 3 bases, with 13 bases lying between them. Looked up from germline, CDR1 is MNHEY and CDR2 is SMNVEV (reference sequence). The CDR3 protein is CASSPRRGKETQYF. Here the CDR3 DNA reads TGTGCCAGCAGTCCCCGCCGGGGAAAAGAGACCCAGTACTTC.

The chain carries TRBV10-3 and TRBJ2-5; 11 positions agree with TRBD2. The germline CDR1 and CDR2 sequences are ENHRY and SYGVKD. Losses at the gene ends were 6 bases for V and 5 bases for J; bases not matched to a gene: 8. There are 15 residues in the CDR3. The CDR3 nucleotides are TGTGCCATCAGCATAGCGGGAGGGGGTCAGGAGACCCAGTACTTC. Translated, it gives CAISIAGGGQETQYF.

This clone was seen a few times. V is TRBV27 and J is TRBJ1-1; D is possibly TRBD1 (6 bases). V dropped 6 bases and J dropped 4 bases, with 15 bases sitting between them. The CDR3 contains 14 residues. CDR1 and CDR2 (germline): MNHEY, SMNVEV (reference sequence). CDR3 region: CASRPAGGGTEAFF. The CDR3 DNA follows: TGTGCCAGCAGACCGGCTGGGGGCGGCACTGAAGCTTTCTTT.

This chain uses TRBV28 with TRBJ1-1; the D is unclear. CDR1 and CDR2 (germline): MDHEN, SYDVKM. V dropped 5 bases and J dropped 8 bases, with 12 bases sitting between them. The CDR3 is made up of 12 amino acids. The CDR3: CASSPLPGEAFF. CDR3 nucleotide sequence: TGTGCCAGCAGTCCGTTACCAGGAGAAGCTTTCTTT.

This clone was detected only a few times. The chain combines TRBV10-3 with TRBJ1-3; D is unresolved. The V end was cut by 3 bases, the J end by 0 bases, with 6 bases between. Germline V gene data show CDR1 as ENHRY and CDR2 as SYGVKD. This CDR3 region has 14 residues. The CDR3 reads CAISDGSSGNTIYF. As DNA, the CDR3 is TGTGCCATCAGTGACGGGAGCTCTGGAAACACCATATATTTT.

V and J are TRBV7-9 and TRBJ1-1; 7 bases agree with TRBD1. From germline, CDR1 is SEHNR and CDR2 FQNEAQ (reference sequence). V shed 0 bases, J shed 4 bases, and the junction held 5 bases outside the gene matches. The CDR3 covers 15 residues. The CDR3 sequence is CASSLANRGGTEAFF. DNA of the CDR3: TGTGCCAGCAGCTTAGCAAACAGGGGCGGCACTGAAGCTTTCTTT.

The chain combines TRBV10-3 with TRBJ1-2; a weak D match, TRBD1 (5 bases). The CDR3 is 15 amino acids. CDR1 and CDR2 from the germline V gene are ENHRY and SYGVKD. Trimming stripped 2 bases from V and 8 bases from J, with 18 bases between. The CDR3 DNA sequence: TGTGCCATCAGTGAGGGGGCAGGGAATATGGGGGGCTACACCTTC. Encoded protein: CAISEGAGNMGGYTF.

This chain joins TRBV6-1 and TRBJ1-2; 7 bases align to TRBD1. The CDR3 covers 15 residues. After removal of 3 bases from V and 3 bases from J, the junction contained 7 bases not matched to a gene. Germline assignment: CDR1 MNHNS and CDR2 SASEGT. CDR3 in amino acids: CASSEVQGEHYGYTF. CDR3 in DNA: TGTGCCAGCAGTGAGGTTCAGGGGGAGCACTATGGCTACACCTTC.

The table lists this clone with a few counts. The V call is TRBV18, the J call TRBJ1-5; D call uncertain. Germline values: CDR1 KGHSH, CDR2 LQKENI. The CDR3 totals 13 residues. Deletions cut 2 bases from V and 3 bases from J, with 5 bases between. CDR3 loop: CASSPDYNQPQHF. The CDR3 coding sequence is TGTGCCAGCTCACCAGACTACAATCAGCCCCAGCATTTT.

In nucleotides, the CDR3 is TGTGCTAGTGGTCTCGGACTAGAGGGCGGCGAGCAGTACTTC. This translates into CASGLGLEGGEQYF. The chain combines TRBV12-5 with TRBJ2-7; 7 bases are a match to TRBD2. The V segment lost 5 bases and the J segment 6 bases; nucleotides outside the gene matches: 10. The CDR3 is 14 residues long. CDR1 is LGHNT, CDR2 FRNRAP, per germline.

This clone was observed once. The DNA of the CDR3 is TGCGCCTCCAATACCGGGACTACTTCCGAGCAGTACTTC. Protein: CASNTGTTSEQYF. The V gene is TRBV10-2, the J gene TRBJ2-7; 7 positions match TRBD2. J gave up 6 bases and V 11 bases, and 13 bases lay outside the gene matches. This CDR3 has 13 residues. Germline loops: CDR1 WSHSY, CDR2 SAAADI.